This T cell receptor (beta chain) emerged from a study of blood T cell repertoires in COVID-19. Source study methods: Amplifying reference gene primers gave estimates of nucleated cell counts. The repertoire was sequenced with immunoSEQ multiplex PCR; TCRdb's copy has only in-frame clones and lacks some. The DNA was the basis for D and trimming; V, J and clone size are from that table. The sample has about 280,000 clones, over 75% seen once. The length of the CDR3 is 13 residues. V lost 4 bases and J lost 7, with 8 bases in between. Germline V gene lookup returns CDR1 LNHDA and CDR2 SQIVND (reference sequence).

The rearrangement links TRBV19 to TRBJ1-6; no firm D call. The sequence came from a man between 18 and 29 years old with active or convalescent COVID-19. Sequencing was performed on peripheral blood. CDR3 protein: CASSSTSNSPLHF. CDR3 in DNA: TGTGCCAGTAGTAGTACATCGAATTCACCCCTCCACTTT.